Listed below are T cell receptor beta chains from one sample, sequenced in a study of control samples from healthy donors and cancer patients. Produced via immunoSEQ multiplex PCR; TCRdb's table is partial and in-frame only. The table records about 89,000 clones, around nine tenths of them present only once. Sequencing input: blood. All receptors derive from a man aged 25 to 40 in good health. CDR3s include the opening cysteine and the closing phenylalanine or tryptophan. D genes are given only for firm matches. Some rows have no size entry. The others give once, few or many, or a class for an expanded clone.

CDR3	DNA	D	size	V	J	length
CASSLGTEAFF	TGTGCCAGCAGCTTAGGCACTGAAGCTTTCTTT	NA	NA	TRBV5-4	TRBJ1-1	11
CASSDFDRGGGYTF	TGTGCCAGCAGTGATTTCGACAGGGGGGGTGGCTACACCTTC	TRBD1	NA	TRBV6-4	TRBJ1-2	14
CASSLGAGQETQYF	TGTGCCAGCAGCTTAGGGGCAGGGCAAGAGACCCAGTACTTC	NA	NA	TRBV7-6	TRBJ2-5	14
CASSPTSVATQYF	TGTGCCAGCAGCCCCACTAGCGTTGCGACCCAGTACTTC	TRBD2	NA	TRBV12-3/TRBV12-4	TRBJ2-5	13
CATSGLTRGEETQYF	TGTGCCACCAGTGGCCTGACAAGGGGAGAAGAGACCCAGTACTTC	NA	NA	TRBV24-1	TRBJ2-5	15
CASSHGQEGNEQFF	TGTGCCAGCAGTCACGGACAGGAGGGGAATGAGCAGTTCTTC	NA	NA	TRBV6-5	TRBJ2-1	14
CASSSPLAGGPGEQYF	TGTGCCAGCAGCTCCCCGCTAGCGGGGGGGCCGGGGGAGCAGTACTTC	TRBD2	NA	TRBV11-2	TRBJ2-7	16
CASSPWTGPQETQYF	TGCGCCAGCAGCCCCTGGACAGGACCCCAAGAGACCCAGTACTTC	TRBD1	NA	TRBV5-1	TRBJ2-5	15
CASSLVGAGDTQYF	TGTGCCAGCAGTTTGGTAGGGGCCGGGGATACGCAGTATTTT	NA	NA	TRBV27	TRBJ2-3	14
CASSIISGGSGNTIYF	TGTGCCAGTAGTATAATAAGCGGGGGCTCTGGAAACACCATATATTTT	NA	NA	TRBV19	TRBJ1-3	16
CSASRTGEAFF	TGCAGTGCTTCTCGGACAGGAGAAGCTTTCTTT	TRBD1	NA	TRBV20-1	TRBJ1-1	11
CAISEVGAYNEQFF	TGTGCCATCAGTGAGGTGGGAGCGTACAATGAGCAGTTCTTC	NA	NA	TRBV10-3	TRBJ2-1	14
CASTGTGGAGDEKLFF	TGCGCCAGCACCGGGACAGGGGGCGCAGGGGATGAAAAACTGTTTTTT	TRBD1	NA	TRBV5-1	TRBJ1-4	16
CASSPKDRDLTGELFF	TGTGCCAGCAGCCCTAAAGACAGGGACCTCACCGGGGAGCTGTTTTTT	TRBD1	NA	TRBV7-9	TRBJ2-2	16
CASSPLSTDTQYF	TGTGCCAGCAGTCCCCTTAGCACAGATACGCAGTATTTT	NA	NA	TRBV12-3/TRBV12-4	TRBJ2-3	13
CASSVGTSGGAGETQYF	TGTGCCAGCAGTGTCGGGACTAGCGGGGGGGCCGGTGAGACCCAGTACTTC	TRBD2	NA	TRBV6-1	TRBJ2-5	17
CASSGWKGGGLNEKLFF	TGTGCCAGCAGTGGATGGAAGGGAGGCGGCCTTAATGAAAAACTGTTTTTT	NA	NA	TRBV25-1	TRBJ1-4	17
CAWTGQHNSPLHF	TGTGCCTGGACAGGACAGCACAATTCACCCCTCCACTTT	NA	NA	TRBV30	TRBJ1-6	13
CASSYNAGLNYGYTF	TGTGCCAGCAGTTATAACGCAGGGCTTAACTATGGCTACACCTTC	NA	NA	TRBV27	TRBJ1-2	15
CAWKPANTGELFF	TGTGCCTGGAAACCGGCGAACACCGGGGAGCTGTTTTTT	NA	few	TRBV30	TRBJ2-2	13
CASSAQQVTNTEAFF	TGTGCCAGCAGCGCCCAACAGGTAACGAACACTGAAGCTTTCTTT	NA	NA	TRBV7-9	TRBJ1-1	15
CASSLTGASYEQYF	TGTGCCAGCAGCTTAACGGGGGCCTCCTACGAGCAGTACTTC	NA	NA	TRBV7-8	TRBJ2-7	14
CAWSATLNSPLHF	TGTGCCTGGAGTGCAACTCTTAATTCACCCCTCCACTTT	NA	NA	TRBV30	TRBJ1-6	13
CASSFDSLGIYEQYF	TGTGCCAGCAGCTTTGACAGCCTGGGGATCTACGAGCAGTACTTC	NA	few	TRBV7-9	TRBJ2-7	15
CASSLPTTGLTF	TGTGCCAGCAGCCTCCCGACGACAGGGTTGACTTTC	TRBD1	NA	TRBV5-6	TRBJ2-6	12
CASLVSGARNYGYTF	TGTGCCAGCTTAGTTTCCGGGGCGCGTAACTATGGCTACACCTTC	NA	NA	TRBV6-4	TRBJ1-2	15
CASNQGTHTDTQYF	TGCGCCAGCAACCAGGGGACCCACACAGATACGCAGTATTTT	NA	NA	TRBV5-1	TRBJ2-3	14
CASSIPDRGATEAFF	TGTGCCAGCAGTATCCCGGACAGGGGGGCCACTGAAGCTTTCTTT	TRBD1	NA	TRBV28	TRBJ1-1	15
CASSQGQGVSYEQYF	TGCGCCAGCAGCCAAGGCCAGGGGGTATCCTACGAGCAGTACTTC	TRBD1	few	TRBV4-1	TRBJ2-7	15
CASSQGTVNTEAFF	TGTGCCAGCAGCCAAGGCACGGTGAACACTGAAGCTTTCTTT	NA	NA	TRBV3-1/TRBV3-2	TRBJ1-1	14
CASSQLDRGISGANVLTF	TGTGCCAGCAGCCAACTGGACAGGGGTATCTCTGGGGCCAACGTCCTGACTTTC	TRBD1	NA	TRBV3-1/TRBV3-2	TRBJ2-6	18
CASSLQDGGGNTIYF	TGTGCCAGCAGCCTACAGGACGGGGGGGGAAACACCATATATTTT	NA	NA	TRBV7-6	TRBJ1-3	15
CASSSPGQDYTDTQYF	TGTGCCAGCAGCTCCCCAGGACAGGACTACACAGATACGCAGTATTTT	NA	NA	TRBV5-5	TRBJ2-3	16
CASKSGGGPDTQYF	TGTGCCAGCAAATCTGGCGGAGGCCCAGATACGCAGTATTTT	NA	NA	TRBV2	TRBJ2-3	14
CASSLIAYTLSTDTQYF	TGTGCCAGCAGTTTAATCGCTTACACCCTTAGCACAGATACGCAGTATTTT	NA	NA	TRBV27	TRBJ2-3	17
CASSQVLGRYEQYF	TGTGCCAGCAGCCAAGTACTAGGGAGGTACGAGCAGTACTTC	NA	NA	TRBV3-1/TRBV3-2	TRBJ2-7	14
CASAATNEKLFF	TGTGCTAGCGCAGCAACTAATGAAAAACTGTTTTTT	NA	NA	TRBV12-5	TRBJ1-4	12
CASSLFTGSGELFF	TGTGCCAGCAGCTTGTTCACAGGATCCGGGGAGCTGTTTTTT	NA	NA	TRBV5-5	TRBJ2-2	14
CASSGAGGLTGELFF	TGTGCCAGCAGTGGAGCGGGGGGGCTTACCGGGGAGCTGTTTTTT	TRBD2	NA	TRBV2	TRBJ2-2	15
CASSQDRGGQETQYF	TGTGCCAGCAGCCAAGATAGGGGGGGCCAGGAGACCCAGTACTTC	NA	NA	TRBV4-2	TRBJ2-5	15
CASSLVEGENEKLFF	TGTGCCAGCAGCTTAGTTGAGGGGGAGAATGAAAAACTGTTTTTT	NA	NA	TRBV7-9	TRBJ1-4	15
CASTGTLWFDGEAFF	TGTGCCAGCACCGGGACGCTCTGGTTTGATGGAGAAGCTTTCTTT	NA	NA	TRBV5-6	TRBJ1-1	15
CASSLGLRGDTEAFF	TGTGCCAGCAGCTTAGGACTCAGGGGGGACACTGAAGCTTTCTTT	TRBD1	NA	TRBV7-6	TRBJ1-1	15
CASSPWGIGTVNTIYF	TGTGCCAGCAGCCCTTGGGGTATCGGAACGGTCAACACCATATATTTT	NA	NA	TRBV14	TRBJ1-3	16
CATSDPKQGANEQFF	TGTGCCACCAGTGATCCTAAACAGGGGGCTAATGAGCAGTTCTTC	TRBD1	few	TRBV24-1	TRBJ2-1	15
CATSDPGTGTQYF	TGTGCCACCAGTGACCCCGGGACAGGTACGCAGTATTTT	TRBD1	NA	TRBV24-1	TRBJ2-3	13
CASSRGQGVPLGYGYTF	TGTGCCAGCAGCCGAGGACAGGGGGTGCCCTTAGGATATGGCTACACCTTC	TRBD1	NA	TRBV7-9	TRBJ1-2	17
CATSDPGTPNYGYTF	TGTGCCACCAGTGATCCAGGGACACCTAACTATGGCTACACCTTC	NA	once	TRBV24-1	TRBJ1-2	15